The sample holds a few counts of the clone carrying this T cell receptor (beta chain). Expressed TCRB transcripts were sequenced because the isolated RNA had all been reverse transcribed beforehand. The repertoire was sequenced with immunoSEQ multiplex PCR; TCRdb's copy has only in-frame clones and lacks some. Of fewer than 900,000 clones in the sample, around a sixth were seen once. The data derive from a study of beta chain features in type 1 diabetes. The CDR3 runs 13 residues. V shed 6 bases and J 7 bases; nucleotides not matched to a gene: 7. The germline V gene encodes CDR1 MNHEY and CDR2 SVGAGI.

Sequencing used naive CD4+ T cells from blood. This clonotype was obtained from a woman aged 18-29 years in good health. The rearrangement joins TRBV6-5 to TRBJ1-2; TRBD1 matches at 8 bases. CDR3 bases: TGTGCCAGCAGATACGCCGGGACAGGTGGCTACACCTTC. Translating it yields CASRYAGTGGYTF.